Here is one T cell receptor beta chain with its context. One entry per CDR3 protein results from TCRdb running MiXCR on the 5' RACE reads. The sample contains approximately 250,000 distinct CDR3 sequences, 30% to 35% of which appear only once. The germline CDR1 and CDR2 sequences are WNHNN and SYGVQD (reference sequence). This CDR3 has 14 amino acids. V shed 11 bases and J 3 bases; nucleotides not matched to a gene: 11. This record comes from a study of CD8 T cells in ankylosing spondylitis. Material for sequencing was blood, either unsorted or a sorted T cell fraction (not recorded which). The chain recombines TRBV10-1 with TRBJ2-7, with 9 positions matching TRBD1. This receptor was taken from a male donor with ankylosing spondylitis or in good health (not recorded which). Here the CDR3 DNA reads TGCGCCGCAAGGGCGCCGGGACAGGGCTACGAGCAGTACTTC. It yields the protein CAARAPGQGYEQYF.